The clone carrying this TCR beta chain has only one observation. No antigen is known for it. Germline and junction disagree at one end, which may indicate a read error. The assay was immunoSEQ multiplex PCR, and TCRdb's table has in-frame clones only and misses some. The table records under 95,000 clones, about 88% of them present only once. These data come from a study of identifying expanded T cells in peripheral blood. This CDR3 is 16 amino acids long. Germline loops: CDR1 SGHRS, CDR2 YFSETQ. General study findings and limits: Over around two and four weeks, about 15 and 19 clones changed, versus 1.2 between replicates.

The TCR sequence derives from a person between 18 and 69 years old in good health. The rearrangement joins TRBV5-1 to TRBJ2-1, with D perhaps assigned TRBD1 or TRBD2 (5 bases each). The sample was blood. CDR3 sequence: CASTFIPAPADNGQFF. The CDR3 DNA follows: TGCGCCAGCACTTTCATCCCCGCCCCAGCGGACAATGGGCAGTTCTTC.